Listed here is a single TCR beta chain. V shed 8 bases and J 6 bases; nucleotides not matched to a gene: 12. Germline loops: CDR1 DFQATT, CDR2 SNEGSKA (reference sequence). CDR3 length equals 14 residues. The data were obtained in a study of blood T cells in healthy people across ages. Combining a sample-barcoded 5' primer with a J-beta primer mix, a second PCR ran for about 6 to 12 cycles. TCRdb reprocessed the 5' RACE reads with MiXCR, giving one entry per CDR3 protein. The sample has some 1,000,000 distinct CDR3 sequences; around 25% are singletons. The same sample was also studied in work on T cells of mothers and their children.

The sequenced material came from blood. This clonotype was sampled from a girl under 10 years old in good health. The chain is built from TRBV20-1 and TRBJ2-3; 9 nucleotides agree with TRBD2. CDR3 loop: CSHIAGDVGDTQYF. The DNA of the CDR3 is TGCAGTCACATAGCGGGAGACGTCGGCGATACGCAGTATTTT.